The 4 T cell receptor beta chains below were found in one sample sequenced in a study of T cells in women clearing cervical HPV infection. Repertoires were generated with immunoSEQ multiplex PCR, while TCRdb's copy carries only in-frame clones and drops some. There are 44,000 or so clones in the sample, with approximately 1% held by the top ten. Sequencing was performed on blood buffy coat. The receptors originated from a woman aged 18-69 years with a cervical HPV16 infection that either progressed to CIN3+ or cleared (not recorded which).

Worth noting for this clone: Coverage ceases 3 residues before the CDR3 finishes, and the germline J gene fills in the end. The J gene is TRBJ1-2, the V gene TRBV20-1; D call uncertain. The CDR3 is 14 residues long. The germline CDR1 and CDR2 sequences are DFQATT and SNEGSKA (reference sequence). The sequenced CDR3 bases are TGCAGTGCTAGGCAGGCCGGCAGAACCTACGGC. This codes for CSARQAGRTYG. The entire CDR3 sequence reads CSARQAGRTYGYTF.

Notes on this clone: The missing CDR3 end, 3 residues past where the read stops, is filled in from the germline J gene. This sequence joins TRBV7-9 and TRBJ2-7; D is uncertain. The germline V gene has CDR1 SEHNR and CDR2 FQNEAQ (reference sequence). V was cut by 3 bases and J by 0 bases, with 12 bases left in between. This CDR3 has 15 residues. The sequenced CDR3 bases are TGTGCCAGCAGCTTGGGTCCGGGTTCCTCCTACGAG. It specifies CASSLGPGSSYE. The complete CDR3 protein is CASSLGPGSSYEQYF.

About this clone itself: The read stops 3 residues short of the end of the CDR3; the missing end is completed from the germline J gene. The chain uses TRBV5-1 and TRBJ1-1; 11 bases are a match to TRBD1. The germline V gene encodes CDR1 SGHRS and CDR2 YFSETQ. CDR3 length: 15 residues. Incomplete CDR3 DNA: TGCGCCAGCAGCTTGGTAGACAGGGACAGGGGGGAA. Amino acids: CASSLVDRDRGE. The CDR3, in full, reads CASSLVDRDRGEAFF.

To note about this clone: Sequencing ends 3 residues short of the CDR3 end; the germline J gene provides the rest. The gene calls are TRBV20-1 and TRBJ1-1; 9 bases are a match to TRBD1. The CDR3 is made up of 14 amino acids. With 6 bases clipped from V and 7 bases from J, the junction kept 12 bases outside the gene matches. CDR1 and CDR2 (germline): DFQATT, SNEGSKA (reference sequence). The CDR3 protein is CSASTGGTTLEAFF. The CDR3 DNA, read in part, is TGCAGTGCCAGTACAGGGGGCACAACCCTTGAA.